This TCR beta chain stems from a study of identical twins (dated by TCRdb to 2016 to 2017). In terms of the full investigation: The study deep-sequenced TCR alpha and beta repertoires from monozygotic twins, unrelated adults of various ages and cord blood to test whether fetal clonotypes persist. To rule out contamination, replicate twin experiments were performed at different times with different library preparation protocols. Here is what the overall study found, with its caveats: Invariant T cells such as MAIT and iNKT could partly confound zero-insertion analyses, though diverse VJ usage argued against this for most clonotypes. Compared with coincidental sharing between unrelated individuals, out-of-frame TCR alpha sequences shared between twins showed an excess of sequences with low generation probability. Fewer insertions were carried by abundant cord blood beta clonotypes; a weaker similar trend was observed in young adult naive repertoires, while no such trend was observed in memory repertoires. Out-of-frame TCR alpha sharing in monozygotic twins was systematically underestimated by recombination models, whereas sharing between unrelated individuals was in agreement with the recombination models. Because the same donors could not be followed over many years, conclusions were based on cross-sectional statistical analysis. In beta out-of-frame sequences, excess twin sharing was weaker, because having fewer shared sequences lowered the signal-to-noise ratio.

This clonotype was picked up a small number of times. Its cognate antigen has yet to be identified. Base qualities are not provided; no much larger clone lies one nucleotide away. The method was 5' RACE. Sequencing instrument: Illumina HiSeq 2000. Template switching introduced a universal primer binding site; the final cDNA contained a unique molecular identifier, enabling accurate counting of TCR cDNA molecules. First-strand cDNA for TCR alpha and beta chains was synthesized from specific primers in the conserved constant-segment region. Each cDNA library was double barcoded, with a SMART-Mk sample barcode plus Illumina barcodes, to control for contamination. Two successive PCR steps introduced TruSeq adapter sequences along with Illumina sample barcodes. TCR alpha and beta cDNA libraries were sequenced on the Illumina HiSeq platform with custom primers. As for the original processing: MiGEC processed the raw reads to extract unique molecular identifiers, while MiXCR was used to determine the CDR3 positions. Recombination models were inferred per individual with the repgenHMM and IGoR tools using an EM algorithm. The analysis of shared clonotypes was done with the tcR package in R, with sharing normalized by the product of cloneset sizes. Out-of-frame nonproductive sequences were analyzed to study raw recombination free of thymic and clonal selection effects. Through fastp at Q25 and MiXCR, TCRdb rebuilt clones from the public reads, retaining in-frame beta chains. Identical CDR3 proteins give one entry, which carries the most common genes and DNA. The V and J calls and clone size are TCRdb's, not the authors'. The sample data list a few hundred thousand distinct CDR3 sequences, and approximately 17% of these were observed just once. The ten largest clones take up roughly an eighth of the sample.

Taken from cysteine to phenylalanine, the CDR3 has 15 residues. Only CDR3 DNA remains: 45 bases, in frame from the first base. Deletion took 3 bases off V and 1 base off J, with a span of 13 bases between the germline ends. For CDR1 and CDR2, the germline V gene (reference sequence) lists DFQATT and SNEGSKA. Every donor was a healthy Caucasian. The researchers also sequenced three unrelated adults who were not twins: a male aged 18 to 30, a male aged 50 to 59, and a female aged 50 to 59. Miltenyi CD45RO+ enrichment and human naive T-cell isolation kits were used to isolate memory (CD45RO+) and naive T cells from PBMC.

Source material: naive T cells sorted from blood. Per the publication, the cell subset or site label means: cells isolated with a human naive T-cell isolation kit. Recombination linked TRBV20-1 to TRBJ1-5; possibly the D gene is TRBD1, per 5 matching bases. The receptor was derived from a man in his fifties or sixties in good health. The nucleotides are TGCAGTGCTAGTTTTCAGGCAGGGAGCAATCAGCCCCAGCATTTT. Its product reads: CSASFQAGSNQPQHF.